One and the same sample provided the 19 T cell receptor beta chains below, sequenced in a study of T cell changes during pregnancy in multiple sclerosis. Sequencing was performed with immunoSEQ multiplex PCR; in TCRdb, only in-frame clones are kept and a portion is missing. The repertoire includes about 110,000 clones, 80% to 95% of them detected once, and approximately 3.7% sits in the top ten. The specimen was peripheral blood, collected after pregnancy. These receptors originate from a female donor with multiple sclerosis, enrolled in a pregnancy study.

This CDR3 is CSARDSWGYTF. The DNA of the CDR3 is TGCAGTGCTAGAGATAGTTGGGGCTACACCTTC. V is TRBV20-1 and J is TRBJ1-2; D ambiguous. The germline V gene has CDR1 DFQATT and CDR2 SNEGSKA (reference sequence). The CDR3 runs 11 residues. The germline V and J ends were trimmed by 0 bases and 8 bases, with 7 bases remaining between them.

The CDR3 bases are TGTGCCAGCAGCAAGCGACAGGGGGCATACGAGCAGTACTTC. Protein sequence: CASSKRQGAYEQYF. The chain recombines TRBV7-9 with TRBJ2-7; 10 nucleotides align to TRBD1. Per germline, CDR1 SEHNR and CDR2 FQNEAQ (reference sequence). The CDR3 has 14 amino acids. V gave up 5 bases and J gave up 4 bases; unmatched junction bases: 5.

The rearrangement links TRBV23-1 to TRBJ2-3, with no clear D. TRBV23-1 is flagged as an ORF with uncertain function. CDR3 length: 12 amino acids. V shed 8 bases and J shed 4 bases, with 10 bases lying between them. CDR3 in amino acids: CASGGKADTQYF. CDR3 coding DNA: TGCGCCAGCGGCGGCAAGGCAGATACGCAGTATTTT.

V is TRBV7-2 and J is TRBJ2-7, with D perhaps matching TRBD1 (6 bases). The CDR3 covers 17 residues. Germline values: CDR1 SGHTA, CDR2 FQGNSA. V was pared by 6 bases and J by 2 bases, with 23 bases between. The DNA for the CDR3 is TGTGCCAGCAGTTTGAACTTGGGGACATACATACCCTACGAGCAGTACTTC. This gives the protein CASSLNLGTYIPYEQYF. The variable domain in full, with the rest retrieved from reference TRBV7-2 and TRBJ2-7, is GAGVSQSPSNKVTEKGKDVELRCDPISGHTALYWYRQSLGQGLEFLIYFQGNSAPDKSGLPSDRFSAERTGGSVSTLTIQRTQQEDSAVYLCASSLNLGTYIPYEQYFGPGTRLTVT.

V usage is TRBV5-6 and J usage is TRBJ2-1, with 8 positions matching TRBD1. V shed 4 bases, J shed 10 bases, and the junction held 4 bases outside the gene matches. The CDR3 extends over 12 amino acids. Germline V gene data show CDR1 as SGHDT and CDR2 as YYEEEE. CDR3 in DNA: TGTGCCAGCAGCGGACAGGGCTACGAGCAGTTCTTC. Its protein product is CASSGQGYEQFF.

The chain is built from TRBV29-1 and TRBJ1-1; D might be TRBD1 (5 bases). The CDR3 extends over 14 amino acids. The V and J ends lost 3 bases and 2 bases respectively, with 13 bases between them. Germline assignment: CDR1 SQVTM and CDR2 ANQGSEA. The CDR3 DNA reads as TGCAGCGTTGATGGGGCCCAGCAAAACACTGAAGCTTTCTTT. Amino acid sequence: CSVDGAQQNTEAFF.

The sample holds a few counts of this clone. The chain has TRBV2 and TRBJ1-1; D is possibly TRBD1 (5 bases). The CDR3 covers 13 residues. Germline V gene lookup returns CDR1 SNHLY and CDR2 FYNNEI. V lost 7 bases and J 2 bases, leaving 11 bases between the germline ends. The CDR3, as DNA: TGTGCCAGCAAATGGGGGGAAAACACTGAAGCTTTCTTT. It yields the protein CASKWGENTEAFF.

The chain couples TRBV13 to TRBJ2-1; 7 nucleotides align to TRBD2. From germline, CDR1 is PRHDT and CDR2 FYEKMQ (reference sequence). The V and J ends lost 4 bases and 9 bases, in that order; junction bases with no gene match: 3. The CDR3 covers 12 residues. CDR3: CASSSLAGEQFF. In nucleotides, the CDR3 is TGTGCCAGCAGCTCCTTAGCGGGTGAGCAGTTCTTC.

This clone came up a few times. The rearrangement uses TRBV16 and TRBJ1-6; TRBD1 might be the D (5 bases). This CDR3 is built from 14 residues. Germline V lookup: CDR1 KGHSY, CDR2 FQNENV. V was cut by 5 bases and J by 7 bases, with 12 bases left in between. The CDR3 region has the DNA TGTGCCAGCAGCAACGGACAACTGAATTCACCCCTCCACTTT. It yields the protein CASSNGQLNSPLHF.

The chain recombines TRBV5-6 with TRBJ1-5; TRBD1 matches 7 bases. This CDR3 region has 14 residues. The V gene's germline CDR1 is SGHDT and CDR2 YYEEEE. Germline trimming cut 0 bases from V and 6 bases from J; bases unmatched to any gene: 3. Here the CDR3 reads CASSLATGAQPQHF. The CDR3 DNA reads TGTGCCAGCAGCTTGGCTACAGGGGCTCAGCCCCAGCATTTT.

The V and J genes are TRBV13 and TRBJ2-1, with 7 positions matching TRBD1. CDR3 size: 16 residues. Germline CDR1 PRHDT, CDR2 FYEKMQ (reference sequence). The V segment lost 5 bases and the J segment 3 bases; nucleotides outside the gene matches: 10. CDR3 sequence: CASSPPNRGSYNEQFF. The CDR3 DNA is TGTGCCAGCAGCCCGCCGAACAGGGGCAGCTACAATGAGCAGTTCTTC.

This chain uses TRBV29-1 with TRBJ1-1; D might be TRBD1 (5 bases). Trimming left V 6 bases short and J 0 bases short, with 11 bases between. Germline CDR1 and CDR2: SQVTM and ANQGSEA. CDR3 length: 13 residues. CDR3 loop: CSVGRVMNTEAFF. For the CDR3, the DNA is TGCAGCGTCGGCAGGGTTATGAACACTGAAGCTTTCTTT.

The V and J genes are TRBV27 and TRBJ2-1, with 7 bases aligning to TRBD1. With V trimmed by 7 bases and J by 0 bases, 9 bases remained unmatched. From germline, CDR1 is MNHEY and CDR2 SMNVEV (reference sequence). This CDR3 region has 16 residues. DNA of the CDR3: TGTGCCAGCAAGGGAGAGGGGGCCAGCTCCTACAATGAGCAGTTCTTC. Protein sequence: CASKGEGASSYNEQFF.

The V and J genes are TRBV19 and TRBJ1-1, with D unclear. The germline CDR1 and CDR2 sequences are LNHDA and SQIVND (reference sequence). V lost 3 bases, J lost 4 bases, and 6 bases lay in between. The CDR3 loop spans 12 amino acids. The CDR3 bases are TGTGCCAGTAGTATGGCGGGCACTGAAGCTTTCTTT. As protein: CASSMAGTEAFF.

DNA for the CDR3: TGTGCCAGCAACCACTTGGACAGGGAGGAAGGCGGGGAGCTGTTTTTT. It is translated as CASNHLDREEGGELFF. This chain uses TRBV11-3 with TRBJ2-2; 8 bases match TRBD1. V lost 7 bases to trimming and J lost 7 bases; unmatched junction nucleotides: 14. This CDR3 has 16 amino acids. Germline loops: CDR1 SGHNT, CDR2 YENEEA.

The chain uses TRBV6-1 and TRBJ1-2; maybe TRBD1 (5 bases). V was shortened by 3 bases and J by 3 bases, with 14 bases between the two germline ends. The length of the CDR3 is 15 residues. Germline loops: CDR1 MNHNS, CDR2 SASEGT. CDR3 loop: CASSEGGAGDYGYTF. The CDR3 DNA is TGTGCCAGCAGTGAGGGAGGGGCCGGGGACTATGGCTACACCTTC.

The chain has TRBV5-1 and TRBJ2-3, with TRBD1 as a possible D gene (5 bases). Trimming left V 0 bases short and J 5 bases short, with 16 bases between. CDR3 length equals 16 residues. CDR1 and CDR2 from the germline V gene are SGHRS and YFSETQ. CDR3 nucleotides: TGCGCCAGCAGCTTGGCTGAGCCCAGGGTGGGAGATACGCAGTATTTT. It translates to CASSLAEPRVGDTQYF.

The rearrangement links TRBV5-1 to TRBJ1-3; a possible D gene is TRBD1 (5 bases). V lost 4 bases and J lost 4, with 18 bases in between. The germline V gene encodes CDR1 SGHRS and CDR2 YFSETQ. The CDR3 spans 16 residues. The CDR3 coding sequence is TGCGCCAGCAGCAACCTGGGGGGAGGAGGCGGAAACACCATATATTTT. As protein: CASSNLGGGGGNTIYF.

The CDR3 region is CASSVGPTGGNTEAFF. CDR3 sequence (DNA): TGTGCCAGCAGCGTAGGACCGACAGGTGGGAACACTGAAGCTTTCTTT. The chain employs TRBV9 and TRBJ1-1; possible D gene TRBD1, 6 bases. This CDR3 has 16 residues. Trimming removed 0 bases at V and 1 base at J, with 13 bases between. Germline values: CDR1 SGDLS, CDR2 YYNGEE. Full variable domain (outside the CDR3, taken from reference TRBV9 and TRBJ1-1): DSGVTQTPKHLITATGQRVTLRCSPRSGDLSVYWYQQSLDQGLQFLIQYYNGEERAKGNILERFSAQQFPDLHSELNLSSLELGDSALYFCASSVGPTGGNTEAFFGQGTRLTVV.